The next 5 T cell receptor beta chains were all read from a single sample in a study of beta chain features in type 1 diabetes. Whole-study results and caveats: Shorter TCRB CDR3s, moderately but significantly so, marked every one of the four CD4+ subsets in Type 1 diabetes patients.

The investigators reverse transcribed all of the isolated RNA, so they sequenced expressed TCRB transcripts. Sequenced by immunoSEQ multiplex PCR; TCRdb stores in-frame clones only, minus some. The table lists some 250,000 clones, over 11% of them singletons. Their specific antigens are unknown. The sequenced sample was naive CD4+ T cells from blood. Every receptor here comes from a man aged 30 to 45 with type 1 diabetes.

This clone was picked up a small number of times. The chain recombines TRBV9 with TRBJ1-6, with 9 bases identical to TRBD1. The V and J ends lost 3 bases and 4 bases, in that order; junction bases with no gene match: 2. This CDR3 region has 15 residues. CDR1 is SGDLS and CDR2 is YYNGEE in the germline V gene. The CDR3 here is CASSAGQGYNSPLHF. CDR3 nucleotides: TGTGCCAGCAGCGCCGGACAGGGGTATAATTCACCCCTCCACTTT.

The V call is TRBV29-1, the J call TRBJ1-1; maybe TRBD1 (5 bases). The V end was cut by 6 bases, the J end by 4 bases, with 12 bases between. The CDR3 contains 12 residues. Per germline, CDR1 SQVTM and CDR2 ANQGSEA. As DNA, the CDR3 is TGCAGCGTCCAAATCCAGGGCACTGAAGCTTTCTTT. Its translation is CSVQIQGTEAFF.

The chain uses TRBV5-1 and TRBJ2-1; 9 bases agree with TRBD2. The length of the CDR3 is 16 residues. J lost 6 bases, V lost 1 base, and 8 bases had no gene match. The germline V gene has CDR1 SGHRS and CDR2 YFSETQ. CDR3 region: CASSLMWAGGPNEQFF. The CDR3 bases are TGCGCCAGCAGCTTGATGTGGGCGGGAGGGCCCAATGAGCAGTTCTTC.

This CDR3 is CASSLGRGSNQPQHF. The CDR3 nucleotides read TGTGCCAGCAGCTTGGGCCGGGGGAGCAATCAGCCCCAGCATTTT. The chain couples TRBV5-6 to TRBJ1-5; maybe TRBD1 (5 bases). The CDR3 has 15 amino acids. Trimming removed 0 bases at V and 1 base at J, with 8 bases between. From germline, CDR1 is SGHDT and CDR2 YYEEEE.

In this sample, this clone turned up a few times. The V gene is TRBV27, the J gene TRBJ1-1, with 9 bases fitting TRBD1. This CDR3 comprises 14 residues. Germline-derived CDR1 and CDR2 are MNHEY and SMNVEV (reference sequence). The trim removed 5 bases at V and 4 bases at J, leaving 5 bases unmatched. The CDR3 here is CASSGTGFGTEAFF. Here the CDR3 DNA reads TGTGCCAGCAGTGGGACAGGGTTCGGCACTGAAGCTTTCTTT.